The clone carrying this TCR beta chain was detected only a few times. These data belong to a study of T cells in Graves' hyperthyroidism and ophthalmopathy. CDR3 size: 14 residues. V was pared by 5 bases and J by 2 bases, with 1 base of the junction left unmatched. Germline-derived CDR1 and CDR2 are KGHDR and SFDVKD. Researchers amplified the TCR beta CDR3 regions from RNA transcripts. TCR CDR3 underwent first-round RT-PCR with the HTBI primer set. Via MiXCR, TCRdb re-called the multiplex PCR reads, giving one row per CDR3 protein. The sample includes around 450,000 distinct CDR3 sequences, 15% to 19% of them seen just once.

The TCR sequence derives from a woman aged 18-29 years with Graves' hyperthyroidism. The chain carries TRBV24-1 and TRBJ2-7; 11 bases match TRBD1. Sequencing was carried out using blood. The CDR3 bases are TGTGCCACCAGTGGGGGACAGGGGGCCTACGAGCAGTACTTC. Protein sequence: CATSGGQGAYEQYF.